The sequence of this T cell receptor beta chain was determined in a study of T-cell memory formation after mild COVID-19. Study-wide points: Researchers report contracting CD4+ clones mostly in CM and EM, with CD8+ clones in EMRA. Nothing showed for sure that second-wave clones peaking on day 37 were SARS-CoV-2 specific.

TCR alpha and TCR beta cDNA libraries carrying sample barcodes and UMIs came from 5'RACE with constant-segment primers. TCRdb reprocessed the 5' RACE reads with MiXCR, giving one entry per CDR3 protein. The table includes about 430,000 distinct CDR3 sequences, roughly 17% detected once. This clonotype has a handful of counts. What it recognizes is unknown. Deletions cut 5 bases from V and 1 base from J, with 6 bases between. The CDR3 runs to 12 residues. Germline V gene data show CDR1 as SGHRS and CDR2 as YFSETQ. The rearrangement links TRBV5-1 to TRBJ1-1; D uncertain. The clonotype comes from a man younger than 35 who had mild COVID-19 (a few samples of this study predate the infection). Cell type and time point are not known. The sample comprised PBMCs or a T cell subset sorted from them (not recorded which). In DNA form, the CDR3 reads TGCGCCAGCAGTCATGGGAACACTGAAGCTTTCTTT. Amino acids: CASSHGNTEAFF.